This T cell receptor beta chain was recovered during a study of T-cell memory formation after mild COVID-19. Study-wide findings and caveats: Contracting CD8+ clones were enriched in EMRA, CD4+ mainly in CM and EM.

TCRdb ran MiXCR on the 5' RACE reads and lists one entry per CDR3 protein. The sample carries roughly 600,000 distinct CDR3 sequences, roughly 18% recorded once. The germline V gene has CDR1 DFQATT and CDR2 SNEGSKA (reference sequence). With 5 bases clipped from V and 4 bases from J, the junction kept 11 bases outside the gene matches. This CDR3 has 15 amino acids. Only a few counts were recorded for this clonotype. Its specificity is not known. The receptor was isolated from an adult woman who had mild COVID-19 (a few samples of this study predate the infection). Cell type and time point are not known. V usage is TRBV20-1 and J usage is TRBJ1-2; 9 positions match TRBD1. Sequencing used PBMCs or a T cell subset sorted from them (not recorded which). CDR3 protein: CSAGGTGPWSYGYTF. As DNA, the CDR3 is TGCAGTGCTGGGGGGACAGGGCCATGGTCCTATGGCTACACCTTC.